This is a list of T cell receptor beta chains from one sample in a study of cytomegalovirus exposure and HLA in healthy donors. Assay: immunoSEQ multiplex PCR; the TCRdb copy retains only in-frame clones and omits some. Of approximately 27,000 clones listed, under 70% were seen once; the top ten hold 4.4%. The specimen sequenced was PBMCs. The receptors here all came from a woman in her forties or fifties in good health and CMV-seronegative. Each CDR3 is given with its conserved first and last residue. A D gene is named only where the DNA matches it firmly. Size values are once, few and many counts, or a class for expanded clones, and some rows have none.

cdr3_length j_call v_call d_call clone_size cdr3_nt cdr3_aa
15 TRBJ2-1 TRBV6-4 - - TGTGCCAGCAGCGAAGACTCCGGGACATTGAATGAGCAGTTCTTC CASSEDSGTLNEQFF
14 TRBJ1-2 TRBV5-1 - few TGCGCCAGCAGCTTGATTCAGGCGAACTATGGCTACACCTTC CASSLIQANYGYTF
13 TRBJ1-2 TRBV6-5 TRBD1 - TGTGCCAGCAGTTACGGCCAGGGGGATGGCTACACCTTC CASSYGQGDGYTF
14 TRBJ1-4 TRBV5-4 - - TGTGCCAGCAGGAAACAGGGACCAAATGAAAAACTGTTTTTT CASRKQGPNEKLFF
13 TRBJ1-1 TRBV19 - - TGTGCCAGTAGTATCTGGCTTGGCACTGAAGCTTTCTTT CASSIWLGTEAFF
14 TRBJ1-5 TRBV29-1 - - TGCAGCGTTCTGGGAGGGGATGGGAATCAGCCCCAGCATTTT CSVLGGDGNQPQHF
15 TRBJ1-4 TRBV6-1 TRBD1 - TGTGCCAGCAGTGTGGGGACAGGGATGGGGGAAAAACTGTTTTTT CASSVGTGMGEKLFF
15 TRBJ1-1 TRBV28 TRBD1 - TGTGCCAGCAGCCCGAGGACAGGGGTTTGGCCTGAAGCTTTCTTT CASSPRTGVWPEAFF
13 TRBJ2-3 TRBV27 - - TGTGCCAGCAGTCATGGGACAACAGATACGCAGTATTTT CASSHGTTDTQYF
13 TRBJ1-2 TRBV11-2 - - TGTGCCAGCAGCTTGAGGGTGATGGTCGGCTACACCTTC CASSLRVMVGYTF
16 TRBJ1-5 TRBV15 - - TGTGCCACCAGCAGAGATCCAACTGATCGGGGACAGCCCCAGCATTTT CATSRDPTDRGQPQHF
16 TRBJ2-5 TRBV29-1 TRBD1 - TGCAGCGTTGAAGACCAGGACAGGGAACGTGGAGAGACCCAGTACTTC CSVEDQDRERGETQYF
12 TRBJ1-2 TRBV29-1 TRBD1 once TGCAGCGTTAAGGGGACAGGCTATGGCTACACCTTC CSVKGTGYGYTF